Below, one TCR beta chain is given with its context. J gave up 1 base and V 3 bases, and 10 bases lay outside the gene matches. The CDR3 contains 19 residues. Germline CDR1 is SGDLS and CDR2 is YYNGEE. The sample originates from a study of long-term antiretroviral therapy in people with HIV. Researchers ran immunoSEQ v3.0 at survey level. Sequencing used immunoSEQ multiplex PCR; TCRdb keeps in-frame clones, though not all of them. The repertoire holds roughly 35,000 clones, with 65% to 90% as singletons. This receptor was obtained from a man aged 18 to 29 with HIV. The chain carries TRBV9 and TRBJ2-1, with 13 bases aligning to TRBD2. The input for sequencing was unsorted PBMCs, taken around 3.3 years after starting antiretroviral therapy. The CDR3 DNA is TGTGCCAGCAGCGCCCCGACTAGCGGGAGGACTAGATCCTACAATGAGCAGTTCTTC. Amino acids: CASSAPTSGRTRSYNEQFF.